Shown below are 30 T cell receptor beta chains from a single sample sequenced in a study of blood T cell repertoires in COVID-19 (dated by TCRdb to about 2020). The library was prepared using the immunoSEQ multiplex PCR assay. This is the immuneACCESS table as TCRdb keeps it, with only in-frame sequences that have V and J called. A part of the clones is gone; compared with another copy, unresolved V genes explain less than half, and the rest is unexplained. The table for this sample lists some 390,000 clones; nearly 90% of them were counted only once. The ten top clones hold 1.5% to 2% of the sample. The source material was PBMCs or T cells enriched from blood (not recorded which). The origin of the receptors is a woman aged 30 to 39 who had recovered from COVID-19.

This chain uses TRBV5-8 with TRBJ1-1, with 7 bases identical to TRBD1. The CDR3 extends over 15 amino acids. Germline V gene sequence: CDR1 SGHTS, CDR2 YDEGEE. V shed 1 base and J 1 base; nucleotides not matched to a gene: 4. The CDR3 nucleotides read TGTGCCAGCAGCTTGAAGGGACAGAGGAACACTGAAGCTTTCTTT. Its protein product is CASSLKGQRNTEAFF. Variable domain in full (rest from reference TRBV5-8 and TRBJ1-1): EAGVTQSPTHLIKTRGQQATLRCSPISGHTSVYWYQQALGLGLQFLLWYDEGEERNRGNFPPRFSGRQFPNYSSELNVNALELEDSALYLCASSLKGQRNTEAFFGQGTRLTVV.

The J gene is TRBJ2-5, the V gene TRBV5-1; D gene ambiguous. The CDR3 length is 12 residues. The V gene lost 0 bases and the J gene lost 4 bases, with 4 bases spanning the gap. Germline values: CDR1 SGHRS, CDR2 YFSETQ. Here the CDR3 DNA reads TGCGCCAGCAGCTTGGCCTTAGAGACCCAGTACTTC. It specifies CASSLALETQYF.

The chain has TRBV4-1 and TRBJ2-7, with 8 bases fitting TRBD1. CDR1 is MGHRA and CDR2 is YSYEKL in the germline V gene. This CDR3 has 14 residues. Germline trimming cut 4 bases from V and 6 bases from J; bases unmatched to any gene: 8. CDR3 sequence (DNA): TGCGCCAGCAGCCTCGGACAGGGTAGAGGCGAGCAGTACTTC. Protein: CASSLGQGRGEQYF.

The genes are TRBV30 and TRBJ1-2, with 9 bases that match TRBD1. Trimming at V came to 5 bases and at J to 8 bases, leaving 6 bases not matched to a gene. The germline V gene encodes CDR1 GTSNPN and CDR2 SVGIG (reference sequence). This CDR3 region has 12 residues. DNA of the CDR3: TGTGCCTGGCAGGACAGGGGAAAAGGCTACACCTTC. Translation gives CAWQDRGKGYTF.

The genes are TRBV27 and TRBJ2-2; possibly TRBD2 for D (6 bases). Looked up from germline, CDR1 is MNHEY and CDR2 is SMNVEV (reference sequence). This CDR3 region has 14 residues. V lost 7 bases and J lost 0, with 9 bases in between. CDR3 in amino acids: CASMGGSNTGELFF. In DNA form, the CDR3 reads TGTGCCAGCATGGGGGGATCGAACACCGGGGAGCTGTTTTTT.

This chain uses TRBV24-1 with TRBJ2-7; no clear D gene. The germline gives CDR1 KGHDR, CDR2 SFDVKD. V was cut by 3 bases and J by 6 bases, with 11 bases left in between. The CDR3 length is 13 residues. The CDR3 DNA is TGTGCCACCAGTGATGGCTCTGTTGGCGAGCAGTACTTC. It specifies CATSDGSVGEQYF.

A remark on this clone: One end of the junction fails to match germline, which may point to a read error. The V gene is TRBV3-1 (or the pseudogene TRBV3-2), the J gene TRBJ1-3; unclear D gene. The germline CDR1 and CDR2 sequences are LGHDT and YNNKEL (reference sequence). The CDR3 extends over 13 amino acids. The CDR3 coding sequence is TGTGCCAGCAGCGACACCGCCCACGGGAATTTAGTCTTT. This translates into CASSDTAHGNLVF.

V is TRBV6-6 and J is TRBJ1-1; no clear D. Trimming cost V 9 bases and J 3 bases, with 14 bases left between them. Germline-derived CDR1 and CDR2 are MNHNY and SVGAGI (reference sequence). The CDR3 has 13 amino acids. CDR3 bases: TGTGCCAGTCGGGAGGCTGCAGACACTGAAGCTTTCTTT. As protein: CASREAADTEAFF.

This sequence joins TRBV6-1 and TRBJ1-5; unclear D gene. CDR1 is MNHNS and CDR2 is SASEGT in the germline V gene. The CDR3 is 16 amino acids. The V and J ends lost 4 bases and 2 bases respectively, with 15 bases between them. The CDR3 sequence: CASSGARGPGNQPQHF. The CDR3, as DNA: TGTGCCAGCAGTGGCGCCCGGGGTCCGGGCAATCAGCCCCAGCATTTT.

The chain couples TRBV18 to TRBJ1-1, with D possibly being TRBD1 (6 bases). Germline-derived CDR1 and CDR2 are KGHSH and LQKENI. V was trimmed by 0 bases and J by 8 bases, leaving 10 bases between them. The CDR3 runs 13 residues. This CDR3 reads CASSPPSRGEAFF. CDR3 coding DNA: TGTGCCAGCTCACCACCGTCCAGGGGAGAAGCTTTCTTT.

This chain links TRBV30 with TRBJ2-7; 7 positions agree with TRBD1. This CDR3 has 12 residues. V lost 8 bases, J lost 1 base, and 5 bases stayed unmatched. The V gene's germline CDR1 is GTSNPN and CDR2 SVGIG (reference sequence). Written as DNA, the CDR3 is TGTGCCGGACAGGACGGTTCCTACGAGCAGTACTTC. Translation: CAGQDGSYEQYF.

The chain employs TRBV5-8 and TRBJ1-1; no clear D. Germline-derived CDR1 and CDR2 are SGHTS and YDEGEE. The CDR3 consists of 13 residues. V shed 1 base and J shed 2 bases, with 6 bases lying between them. CDR3 in amino acids: CASSLFPNTEAFF. In nucleotides, the CDR3 is TGTGCCAGCAGCTTGTTCCCTAACACTGAAGCTTTCTTT.

The chain recombines TRBV28 with TRBJ1-6, with unresolved D. Germline CDR1 and CDR2: MDHEN and SYDVKM. The CDR3 sequence is 15 residues long. V gave up 2 bases and J gave up 3 bases, with 8 bases separating them. The DNA for the CDR3 is TGTGCCAGCAGTTTACGGTTTTTCTATAATTCACCCCTCCACTTT. Translated, it gives CASSLRFFYNSPLHF.

The chain joins TRBV19 to TRBJ1-5; unclear D gene. Trimming removed 3 bases at V and 7 bases at J, with 7 bases between. Germline CDR1 reads LNHDA; CDR2 reads SQIVND (reference sequence). The CDR3 runs 12 residues. CDR3 nucleotide sequence: TGTGCCAGTAGTATGGGAGGACAGCCCCAGCATTTT. Its protein is CASSMGGQPQHF.

This clone has more than one count but fewer than ten. The chain couples TRBV2 to TRBJ2-7, with D maybe TRBD1 (6 bases). The V end lost 5 bases, the J end lost 5 bases, and 19 bases lay between the germline ends. The CDR3 totals 15 residues. Germline values: CDR1 SNHLY, CDR2 FYNNEI. Here the CDR3 reads CASSPALTGIHEQYF. The CDR3 region has the DNA TGTGCCAGCAGTCCTGCTCTAACAGGGATACACGAGCAGTACTTC.

This chain joins TRBV19 and TRBJ1-5; 9 bases agree with TRBD1. Germline CDR1 and CDR2: LNHDA and SQIVND (reference sequence). V shed 5 bases and J 5 bases; nucleotides not matched to a gene: 10. This CDR3 is 16 amino acids long. This CDR3 is CASSPGDRVGYQPQHF. CDR3 bases: TGTGCCAGTAGTCCAGGGGACAGGGTTGGCTATCAGCCCCAGCATTTT.

CDR3 region: CASSKAHPWGGTEAFF. DNA of the CDR3: TGTGCCAGCAGCAAAGCCCACCCGTGGGGAGGCACTGAAGCTTTCTTT. The rearrangement uses TRBV27 and TRBJ1-1; the D is unclear. Germline V gene data show CDR1 as MNHEY and CDR2 as SMNVEV (reference sequence). The CDR3 covers 16 residues. Trimming left V 6 bases short and J 4 bases short, with 21 bases between.

V is TRBV2 and J is TRBJ1-2; 11 nucleotides match TRBD1. J lost 4 bases, V lost 9 bases, and 16 bases had no gene match. Germline assignment: CDR1 SNHLY and CDR2 FYNNEI. The CDR3 length is 17 residues. CDR3 region: CARGHWTGGFQGYGYTF. The CDR3 DNA sequence: TGTGCCAGGGGACATTGGACAGGGGGCTTCCAAGGCTATGGCTACACCTTC.

This sequence joins TRBV7-2 and TRBJ1-5; the D gene is possibly TRBD1 (5 bases). The germline CDR1 and CDR2 sequences are SGHTA and FQGNSA. The CDR3 is 15 residues long. Trimming cost V 6 bases and J 1 base, with 13 bases left between them. The CDR3, as DNA: TGTGCCAGCAGTACGAGCGGGGCGAGCAATCAGCCCCAGCATTTT. Residues: CASSTSGASNQPQHF.

The CDR3 nucleotides read TGCGCCAGCAGCCTCACAGGGAACCCCTCCTATAATTCACCCCTCCACTTT. This encodes CASSLTGNPSYNSPLHF. This chain joins TRBV4-1 and TRBJ1-6; possibly TRBD1 for D (6 bases). Germline CDR1 reads MGHRA; CDR2 reads YSYEKL. The CDR3 spans 17 residues. V lost 4 bases, J lost 0 bases, and 13 bases lay in between.

This chain uses TRBV5-4 with TRBJ2-4; a possible D gene is TRBD1 (6 bases). Trimming removed 3 bases from V and 13 bases from J, with 11 bases in between. Germline CDR1 and CDR2: SGHNT and YYREEE (reference sequence). The CDR3 length is 11 residues. The CDR3 sequence: CASSWAGVQYF. DNA for the CDR3: TGTGCCAGCAGCTGGGCAGGGGTCCAGTACTTC.

The V gene is TRBV6-5, the J gene TRBJ1-2, with 11 bases lining up with TRBD1. This CDR3 has 16 residues. V dropped 0 bases and J dropped 4; count of bases not matched to a gene: 4. Germline V CDR1 and CDR2: MNHEY, SVGAGI. The CDR3 sequence is CASSYSGTGGSYGYTF. CDR3 in DNA: TGTGCCAGCAGTTACTCCGGGACAGGGGGTAGCTATGGCTACACCTTC.

This rearrangement joins TRBV18 to TRBJ2-3; the D is unclear. The CDR3 has 15 amino acids. CDR1 is KGHSH and CDR2 is LQKENI in the germline V gene. Trimming pared 3 bases from V and 0 bases from J, leaving 10 bases between. The CDR3 bases are TGTGCCAGCTCACCTCTCGGGTCGAGCACAGATACGCAGTATTTT. It codes for CASSPLGSSTDTQYF.

On this clone: Distinct nucleotide sequences in the sample also encode this CDR3. The chain joins TRBV5-1 to TRBJ1-1, with D unresolved. V lost 1 base and J lost 0, with 4 bases in between. CDR1 is SGHRS and CDR2 is YFSETQ in the germline V gene. The CDR3 runs 13 residues. CDR3 protein: CASSLNMNTEAFF. DNA for the CDR3: TGCGCCAGCAGCTTGAATATGAACACTGAAGCTTTCTTT.

The chain combines TRBV2 with TRBJ2-7; TRBD2 matches 8 bases. V trimming: 0 bases; J trimming: 4 bases; junction bases outside the gene matches: 11. The CDR3 contains 17 residues. Germline-derived CDR1 and CDR2 are SNHLY and FYNNEI. CDR3 coding DNA: TGTGCCAGCAGTGAAGCGCTTCGGGCTAGCGGGCTGTACGAGCAGTACTTC. Its protein product is CASSEALRASGLYEQYF.

The J gene is TRBJ1-4, the V gene TRBV7-3; tentatively, D is TRBD1 (6 bases). V was shortened by 5 bases and J by 3 bases, with 7 bases between the two germline ends. The CDR3 length is 13 residues. CDR1 and CDR2 from the germline V gene are SGHTA and FQGTGA. The CDR3 loop is CASSRGSNEKLFF. CDR3 nucleotide sequence: TGTGCCAGCAGCAGGGGGTCTAATGAAAAACTGTTTTTT.

V gene TRBV29-1 combines with J gene TRBJ2-1; 13 bases are shared with TRBD2. Germline trimming cut 4 bases from V and 9 bases from J; bases unmatched to any gene: 6. CDR1 is SQVTM and CDR2 is ANQGSEA in the germline V gene. The length of the CDR3 is 14 residues. The CDR3 loop reads CSVGTSGSGSEQFF. CDR3 nucleotide sequence: TGCAGCGTTGGGACTAGCGGGAGTGGATCTGAGCAGTTCTTC.

This rearrangement joins TRBV6-4 to TRBJ2-3; TRBD2 matches 7 bases. This CDR3 region has 15 residues. Germline V gene data show CDR1 as MRHNA and CDR2 as SNTAGT. V lost 0 bases and J lost 4; bases outside the gene matches: 4. The CDR3 coding sequence is TGTGCCAGCAGTGACTCGAGGGAGGGCGCAGATACGCAGTATTTT. The encoded protein is CASSDSREGADTQYF.

A single count supports this clone. The V and J genes are TRBV10-3 and TRBJ2-2; 8 positions agree with TRBD2. J lost 1 base, V lost 4 bases, and 5 bases had no gene match. Germline lookup yields CDR1 ENHRY and CDR2 SYGVKD. The CDR3 sequence is 16 residues long. This CDR3 is CAISAGSGENTGELFF. CDR3 DNA sequence: TGTGCCATCAGTGCGGGTAGCGGGGAGAACACCGGGGAGCTGTTTTTT.

This chain uses TRBV6-5 with TRBJ2-3; D ambiguous. CDR3 size: 11 residues. Germline V gives CDR1 MNHEY, CDR2 SVGAGI. The V end was cut by 8 bases, the J end by 2 bases, with 5 bases between. The CDR3: CASGPTDTQYF. CDR3 sequence (DNA): TGTGCCAGCGGCCCCACAGATACGCAGTATTTT.